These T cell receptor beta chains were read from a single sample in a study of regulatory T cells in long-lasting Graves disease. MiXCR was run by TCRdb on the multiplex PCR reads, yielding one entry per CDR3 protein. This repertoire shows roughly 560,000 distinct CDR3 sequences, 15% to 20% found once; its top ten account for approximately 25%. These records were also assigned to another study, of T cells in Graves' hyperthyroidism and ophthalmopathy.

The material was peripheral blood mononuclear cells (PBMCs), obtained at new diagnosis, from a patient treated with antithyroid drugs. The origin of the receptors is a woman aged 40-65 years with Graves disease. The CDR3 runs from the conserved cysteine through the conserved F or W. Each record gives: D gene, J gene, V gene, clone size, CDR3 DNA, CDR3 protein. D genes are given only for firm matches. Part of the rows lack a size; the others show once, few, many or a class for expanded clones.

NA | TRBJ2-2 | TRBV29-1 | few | TGCAGCGTTGATTGGGGCGGGGAGCTGTTTTTT | CSVDWGGELFF
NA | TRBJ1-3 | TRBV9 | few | TGTGCCAGCAGCCCCGAGTCCGACGGAAACACCATATATTTT | CASSPESDGNTIYF
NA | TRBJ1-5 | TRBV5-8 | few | TGTGCCAGCAGCTTGGTCTCGGCGGGTCAGCCCCAGCATTTT | CASSLVSAGQPQHF
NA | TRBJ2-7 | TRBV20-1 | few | TGCAGTGCTAGAGATCTGGGTGGGGGCCCAATCGTTGGCAGCTCCTACGAGCAGTACTTC | CSARDLGGGPIVGSSYEQYF
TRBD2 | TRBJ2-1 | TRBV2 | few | TGTGCCAGCGTTTGGACTAGCGGTTACAATGAGCAGTTCTTC | CASVWTSGYNEQFF
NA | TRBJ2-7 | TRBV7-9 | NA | TGTGCCAGCAGCTCGGACGGATTAAAACCCGAGCAGTACTTC | CASSSDGLKPEQYF
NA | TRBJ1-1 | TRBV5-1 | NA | TGTGCCAGCAGCTCGGGGGCCTTCCGTAGTATGAACACTGAAGCTTTCTTT | CASSSGAFRSMNTEAFF
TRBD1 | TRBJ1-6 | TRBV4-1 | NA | TGCGCCAGCAGCAGTGGGACAGCCAATTATTCACCCCTCCACTTT | CASSSGTANYSPLHF
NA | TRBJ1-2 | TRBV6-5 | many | TGTGCCAGCAGTTTTGGCCTGTACTATGGCTACACCTTC | CASSFGLYYGYTF
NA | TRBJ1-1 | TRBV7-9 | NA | TGTGCCAGCAGCACCTCTATAGAAGCTTTCTTT | CASSTSIEAFF
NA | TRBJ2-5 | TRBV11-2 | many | TGTGCCAGCAGCCCCTCGAGGGCCCAGTACTTC | CASSPSRAQYF
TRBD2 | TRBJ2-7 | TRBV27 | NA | TGTGCCAGCAGTTTAATAGCGGGGTACGAGCAGTACTTC | CASSLIAGYEQYF
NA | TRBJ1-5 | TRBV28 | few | TGTGCCAGCAGTTTGGTCGGGGCTCCGGAGGCCCAGCATTTT | CASSLVGAPEAQHF
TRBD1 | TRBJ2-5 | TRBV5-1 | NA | TGCGCCAGCAGCCTGGGACAGGGGAATATCGTGACCCAGTACTTC | CASSLGQGNIVTQYF
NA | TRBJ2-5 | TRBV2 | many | TGTGCCAGCAGTGATCAGAACGGGCCGTGGGAGACCCAGTACTTC | CASSDQNGPWETQYF
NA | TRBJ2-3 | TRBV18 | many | TGTGCCAGCTCACCATTGCGGGCTAGCACAGATACGCAGTATTTT | CASSPLRASTDTQYF
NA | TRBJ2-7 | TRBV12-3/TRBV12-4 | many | TGTGCCAGCAGCCGCGGACAGCACGGCTCCTACGAGCAGTACTTC | CASSRGQHGSYEQYF
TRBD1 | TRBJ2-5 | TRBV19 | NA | TGTGCCAGTAGGGGGACAGACCAAGAGACCCAGTACTTC | CASRGTDQETQYF
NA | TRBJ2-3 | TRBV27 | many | TGTGCCAGCAGTTTATGGGCAGGTTCTAGCACAGATACGCAGTATTTT | CASSLWAGSSTDTQYF
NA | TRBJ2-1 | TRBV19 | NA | TGTGCCAGTAGTATGACGGGGAGGACCTACAATGAGCAGTTCTTC | CASSMTGRTYNEQFF
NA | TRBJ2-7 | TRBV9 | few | TGTGCCAGCAGCGTAGCTCCCGGAACCTACGAGCAGTACTTC | CASSVAPGTYEQYF
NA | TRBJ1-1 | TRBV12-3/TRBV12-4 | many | TGTGCCAGCAGTTTTGGTCTCGAAGCTTTCTTT | CASSFGLEAFF
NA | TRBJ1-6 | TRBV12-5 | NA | TGTGCTAGTGGTCCGGGCCGGGGTTCACCCCTCCACTTT | CASGPGRGSPLHF
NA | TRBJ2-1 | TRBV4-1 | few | TGCGCCAGCAGCCTCCTGACGGGGGAGGTCTCCTACAATGAGCAGTTCTTC | CASSLLTGEVSYNEQFF
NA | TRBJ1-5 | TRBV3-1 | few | TGTGCCAGCAGCCAAGGGCCCAGGGCCCAGCATTTT | CASSQGPRAQHF
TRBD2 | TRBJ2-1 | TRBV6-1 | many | TGTGCCAGCAGTGATGAGGCTAGCGGGGGGGCCAGGGAGCAGTTCTTC | CASSDEASGGAREQFF
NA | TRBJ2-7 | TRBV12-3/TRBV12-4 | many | TGTGCCAGCAGTACCGCCGTAGGTAACGAGCAGTACTTC | CASSTAVGNEQYF
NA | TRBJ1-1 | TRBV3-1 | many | TGTGCCAGCAGCCCCCGGGGGGCGAGTGAATGGACTGAAGCTTTCTTT | CASSPRGASEWTEAFF
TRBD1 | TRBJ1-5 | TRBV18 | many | TGTGCCAGCTCACCTACCCCCACAATGGGACAGGGGGATCAGCCCCAGCATTTT | CASSPTPTMGQGDQPQHF
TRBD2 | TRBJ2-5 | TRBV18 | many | TGTGCCAGCAGCCCAGTAGCGGGGGGTAAAGAGACCCAGTACTTC | CASSPVAGGKETQYF
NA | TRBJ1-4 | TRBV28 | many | TGTGCCAGCAGTTTGGACAGCCTTGGTGTGGAACTGTTTTTT | CASSLDSLGVELFF
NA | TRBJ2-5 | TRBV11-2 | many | TGTGCCAGCAGCTTAGGACAGAGACAAGAGACCCAGTACTTC | CASSLGQRQETQYF
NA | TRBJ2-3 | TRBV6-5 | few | TGTGCCAGCAGTTATTACCCGCCTACTAGCACAGATACGCAGTATTTT | CASSYYPPTSTDTQYF
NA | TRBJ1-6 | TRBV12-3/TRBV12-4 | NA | TGTGCCAGCAGTTTATCCTCTTCATCACCCCTCCACTTT | CASSLSSSSPLHF
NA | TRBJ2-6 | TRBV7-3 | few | TGTGCCAGCAGCTTGTTACCCTCTGGGGCCAACGTCCTGACTTTC | CASSLLPSGANVLTF
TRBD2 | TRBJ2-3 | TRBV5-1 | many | TGCGCCAGCAGCTTGGCTCCCAGCGGGGGCACAGATACGCAGTATTTT | CASSLAPSGGTDTQYF
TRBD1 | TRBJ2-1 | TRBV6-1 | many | TGTGCCAGCAGCAAGACAGGGTGGGATGAGCAGTTCTTC | CASSKTGWDEQFF
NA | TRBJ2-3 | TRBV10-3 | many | TGTGCCTTACGGACGGGGGCCTCTAGCACAGATACGCAGTATTTT | CALRTGASSTDTQYF
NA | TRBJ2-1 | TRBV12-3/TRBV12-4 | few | TGTGCCAGCAGTTTTACGCGCGGGGCCTACAATGAGCAGTTCTTC | CASSFTRGAYNEQFF
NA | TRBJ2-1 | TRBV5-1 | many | TGCGCCAGCAGCTTGGGTGGGCAGCCAGGTTACAATGAGCAGTTCTTC | CASSLGGQPGYNEQFF
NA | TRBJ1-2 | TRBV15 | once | TGTGCCACCAGGGATTGGAATACTAACTATGGCTACACCTTC | CATRDWNTNYGYTF
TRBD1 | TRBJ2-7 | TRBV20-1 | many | TGCAGTGGGGGGGGACAGGGCTACGAGCAGTACTTC | CSGGGQGYEQYF
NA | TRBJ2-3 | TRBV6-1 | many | TGTGCCAGCAGACCGGGACCCATGGGAGATACGCAGTATTTT | CASRPGPMGDTQYF
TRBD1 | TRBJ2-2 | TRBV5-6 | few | TGTGCCAGCGGTTTGAGGGGGCTGGGAGCCGGGGAGCTGTTTTTT | CASGLRGLGAGELFF
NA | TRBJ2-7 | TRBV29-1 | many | TGCAGCGTTGAACTGTGGGATATAGGGACACTTCTCCACGAGCAGTACTTC | CSVELWDIGTLLHEQYF